Below are 3 T cell receptor beta chains sequenced from a single sample in a study of T cells in Graves' hyperthyroidism and ophthalmopathy (dated by TCRdb to about 2019). Libraries were prepared through multiplex PCR. The reads were generated on an Illumina HiSeq 2000. The TCR beta CDR3 regions were amplified from the RNA transcripts. A first-round RT-PCR of the TCR CDR3 used the HTBI primer set with the Qiagen OneStep RT-PCR kit. TCRdb reworked the public reads: Q25 trimming with fastp, MiXCR clone assembly, productive beta chains retained. A single entry per CDR3 protein holds the most common genes and DNA from its merged rows. Present in this sample are under 450,000 distinct CDR3 sequences, roughly 13% of which were seen just once. The ten largest account for around 20% of the sample. Sequenced input: blood. The receptor set was obtained from a man aged 25 to 40 with Graves' hyperthyroidism that later progressed to Graves' ophthalmopathy.

This clonotype turned up a few times. The chain recombines TRBV5-1 with TRBJ1-1; TRBD1 matches at 8 bases. The J segment lost 1 base and the V segment lost 2 bases, leaving 4 bases of the junction unmatched. The CDR3 spans 15 residues. CDR1 is SGHRS and CDR2 is YFSETQ in the germline V gene. CDR3 amino acids: CASSFSRGQNTEAFF. The CDR3 DNA is TGCGCCAGCAGCTTTAGCAGGGGGCAGAACACTGAAGCTTTCTTT.

The DNA for the CDR3 is TGCAGCGTCGTAGGCTCTGGAAACACCATATATTTT. Translated, it gives CSVVGSGNTIYF. The chain links TRBV29-1 to TRBJ1-3; no reliable D call. This CDR3 has 12 amino acids. From germline, CDR1 is SQVTM and CDR2 ANQGSEA. Trimming left V 6 bases short and J 0 bases short, with 6 bases between.

J is TRBJ2-3 and V is TRBV20-1; D not resolved. Trimming left V 3 bases short and J 4 bases short, with 5 bases between. The V gene's germline CDR1 is DFQATT and CDR2 SNEGSKA (reference sequence). The CDR3 length is 11 residues. The CDR3 here is CSASNADTQYF. The CDR3, as DNA: TGCAGTGCTAGTAATGCAGATACGCAGTATTTT.